The 11 T cell receptor beta chains given below trace back to one sample, sequenced in a study of naive and memory T cell subsets. Ligated cDNA underwent four rounds of PCR with nested alpha and beta constant region primers and SP2. TCRdb re-called the 5' RACE reads with MiXCR, one entry per CDR3 protein. The sample holds roughly 62,000 distinct CDR3 sequences, 6% to 8.5% seen once. TCR cDNA received a 3' ligated oligonucleotide that carried a UMI. The receptor set was obtained from a female donor in good health.

The chain recombines TRBV5-1 with TRBJ1-6; 7 bases are a match to TRBD1. This CDR3 contains 16 residues. V was pared by 1 base and J by 7 bases, with 8 bases of the junction left unmatched. The germline V gene has CDR1 SGHRS and CDR2 YFSETQ. CDR3 protein: CASSLSGQAMNSPLHF. The CDR3 nucleotides read TGCGCCAGCAGCTTGAGTGGACAGGCTATGAATTCACCCCTCCACTTT.

The sample holds many counts of this clonotype. The V and J genes are TRBV3-1 and TRBJ2-1; no definite D call. CDR3 length: 14 amino acids. Germline CDR1 reads LGHDT; CDR2 reads YNNKEL (reference sequence). Trimming stripped 0 bases from V and 9 bases from J, with 12 bases between. CDR3 sequence: CASSQEGRAGEQFF. Written as DNA, the CDR3 is TGTGCCAGCAGCCAAGAAGGACGGGCAGGTGAGCAGTTCTTC.

The rearrangement joins TRBV5-1 to TRBJ2-4; the D gene is possibly TRBD2 (5 bases). The CDR3 loop spans 13 amino acids. Germline CDR1 SGHRS, CDR2 YFSETQ. Trimming left V 0 bases short and J 8 bases short, with 9 bases between. CDR3 sequence reads: CASSLAGVDIQYF. In DNA form, the CDR3 reads TGCGCCAGCAGCTTGGCCGGGGTGGACATTCAGTACTTC.

This clonotype was observed many times. The V and J genes are TRBV3-1 and TRBJ1-2, with 7 bases fitting TRBD1. Losses at the gene ends were 7 bases for V and 10 bases for J; bases not matched to a gene: 9. Germline assignment: CDR1 LGHDT and CDR2 YNNKEL (reference sequence). This CDR3 comprises 12 residues. In nucleotides, the CDR3 is TGTGCCAGCACCCCCGGGGACAGACCCTACACCTTC. Its protein is CASTPGDRPYTF.

The chain links TRBV4-1 to TRBJ2-7; weak D call: TRBD2 (6 bases). Trimming took 3 bases from V and 0 from J, leaving 12 bases between them. The CDR3 is made up of 15 amino acids. CDR1 MGHRA and CDR2 YSYEKL come from the germline V gene. DNA of the CDR3: TGCGCCAGCAGCCAGGAGCGGGTGAGCTCCTACGAGCAGTACTTC. Its translation is CASSQERVSSYEQYF.

This clonotype came up many times. The chain carries TRBV7-2 and TRBJ2-5; 11 nucleotides align to TRBD1. The CDR3 has 15 amino acids. Germline V gene data show CDR1 as SGHTA and CDR2 as FQGNSA. J was trimmed by 5 bases and V by 5 bases; bases with no gene match: 7. CDR3 DNA sequence: TGTGCCAGCAGCCAGGACAGGGGGCGCGGCGAGACCCAGTACTTC. It specifies CASSQDRGRGETQYF.

At least ten counts were recorded for this clonotype. The chain combines TRBV6-6 with TRBJ2-7; no reliable D call. Looked up from germline, CDR1 is MNHNY and CDR2 is SVGAGI (reference sequence). The V end was cut by 2 bases, the J end by 7 bases, with 9 bases between. The CDR3 consists of 12 residues. DNA of the CDR3: TGTGCCAGCAGTTACAGCTCTGGGGAGCAGTACTTC. It codes for CASSYSSGEQYF.

This clonotype has just a few counts. CDR3 in amino acids: CASSLGLAGVRADTQYF. The CDR3 nucleotides are TGCGCCAGCAGCTTGGGACTAGCGGGAGTGAGGGCAGATACGCAGTATTTT. J is TRBJ2-3 and V is TRBV5-1, with 12 bases matching TRBD2. Germline values: CDR1 SGHRS, CDR2 YFSETQ. J was trimmed by 4 bases and V by 0 bases; bases with no gene match: 6. The CDR3 has 17 residues.

The table lists this clonotype with many counts. The chain is built from TRBV6-9 and TRBJ1-5; 7 nucleotides line up with TRBD1. The V and J ends lost 9 bases and 3 bases, in that order; junction bases with no gene match: 2. CDR1 is MNHGY and CDR2 is SVAAGI in the germline V gene. CDR3 length: 12 residues. The CDR3 region has the DNA TGTGCCAGGACAGGGTACAATCAGCCCCAGCATTTT. The encoded protein is CARTGYNQPQHF.

This clonotype is labeled as medium-sized. The chain uses TRBV29-1 and TRBJ1-5; D gene ambiguous. The CDR3 consists of 13 residues. V shed 6 bases and J shed 4 bases, with 13 bases lying between them. CDR1 and CDR2 (germline): SQVTM, ANQGSEA. This CDR3 is CSVRTGLNQPQHF. The CDR3 DNA reads TGCAGCGTCCGTACGGGGTTGAATCAGCCCCAGCATTTT. Drawing the rest from reference TRBV29-1 and TRBJ1-5, the complete variable domain is SAVISQKPSRDICQRGTSLTIQCQVDSQVTMMFWYRQQPGQSLTLIATANQGSEATYESGFVIDKFPISRPNLTFSTLTVSNMSPEDSSIYLCSVRTGLNQPQHFGDGTRLSIL.

This clonotype was seen a handful of times. The J gene is TRBJ1-3, the V gene TRBV27, with D possibly matching TRBD1 (5 bases). The CDR3 extends over 16 amino acids. CDR1 MNHEY and CDR2 SMNVEV come from the germline V gene (reference sequence). V lost 6 bases and J 0 bases, leaving 15 bases between the germline ends. As DNA, the CDR3 is TGTGCCAGCAGCTCCGACAGACTCTCCTCTGGAAACACCATATATTTT. It specifies CASSSDRLSSGNTIYF.